The rows below give T cell receptor beta chains drawn from one sample of a study of human T cells and chemical hapten exposure. TCRdb analysed the RACE reads with MiXCR anew, one entry per CDR3 protein. This table holds more than 35,000 distinct CDR3 sequences, about 13% found once. Specimen: whole blood, collected in connection with sensitization to the hapten diphenylcyclopropenone (DPC). These receptors came from a woman aged 35 to 49 with alopecia areata. Some clones in this sample may be carry-over from other donors' samples. Both conserved end residues are part of each CDR3. D genes are given only for firm matches. A row's size may be missing; if present it is once, few, many or a size class.

V	J	D	length	size	DNA	CDR3
TRBV5-1	TRBJ1-1	NA	14	NA	TGCGCCAGCAACTTCAGACAGTTGAACACTGAAGCTTTCTTT	CASNFRQLNTEAFF
TRBV29-1	TRBJ2-5	TRBD1	13	many	TGCAGCGAGTCCGACAGGGCCGGGGAGACCCAGTACTTC	CSESDRAGETQYF
TRBV29-1	TRBJ2-7	NA	14	many	TGCAGCGTCCCAGGGGGGACAAACCTCTACGAGCAGTACTTC	CSVPGGTNLYEQYF
TRBV28	TRBJ1-5	NA	15	few	TGTGCCAGCACCTCTGCGCAGACTAGCAATCAGCCCCAGCATTTT	CASTSAQTSNQPQHF
TRBV11-1	TRBJ1-5	TRBD1	13	NA	TGTGCCAGCAGCGTCCAGGGGGATCAGCCCCAGCATTTT	CASSVQGDQPQHF
TRBV12-3/TRBV12-4	TRBJ2-4	TRBD1	14	many	TGTGCCACTCAGCCGGGACAGGCCCTTGACATTCAGTACTTC	CATQPGQALDIQYF
TRBV4-2	TRBJ2-5	NA	15	many	TGTGCCAGCAGCCAAGGACCGGGAGAAGTGGAGACCCAGTACTTC	CASSQGPGEVETQYF
TRBV2	TRBJ1-2	TRBD1	14	NA	TGTGCCAGCAGTGAACAGGGGGCGGAGTATGGCTACACCTTC	CASSEQGAEYGYTF
TRBV28	TRBJ2-5	NA	16	few	TGTGCCAGCAGCAGACCCTGGGGACGGCCGCAAGAGACCCAGTACTTC	CASSRPWGRPQETQYF
TRBV20-1	TRBJ1-5	NA	13	NA	TGCAGTGCTTGGGGGGATAGCAATCAGCCCCAGCATTTT	CSAWGDSNQPQHF
TRBV7-8	TRBJ2-1	NA	13	many	TGTGCCAGCAGCTTAGCAGGGGTGAATGAGCAGTTCTTC	CASSLAGVNEQFF
TRBV5-1	TRBJ2-7	TRBD1	13	few	TGCGCCAGCAGCTGGGACAGCTCCTACGAGCAGTACTTC	CASSWDSSYEQYF
TRBV19	TRBJ2-1	NA	13	few	TGTGCCAGTAGTCCCGGGACTTACAATGAGCAGTTCTTC	CASSPGTYNEQFF
TRBV6-2/TRBV6-3	TRBJ2-1	NA	14	few	TGTGCCAGCCGCAGAGGGGGGCCTGTGGATGAGCAGTTCTTC	CASRRGGPVDEQFF
TRBV7-2	TRBJ1-1	NA	15	many	TGTGCCAGCAGCCCCTCCGGGACATTGAACACTGAAGCTTTCTTT	CASSPSGTLNTEAFF
TRBV10-3	TRBJ2-7	NA	13	NA	TGTGCCATCAGTGAGCCCGAATTAAAGGTAGAGTACTTC	CAISEPELKVEYF
TRBV19	TRBJ2-2	TRBD2	18	many	TGTGCCAGTAGCCGTCGGATAGCGGGAGGGCCAAGCACCGGGGAGCTGTTTTTT	CASSRRIAGGPSTGELFF